This TCR beta chain originates from a study of T-cell reconstitution after alpha-beta-depleted transplantation in children. The germline CDR1 and CDR2 sequences are LGHNA and YNFKEQ. After removal of 1 base from V and 1 base from J, the junction contained 7 bases not matched to a gene. The CDR3 contains 18 residues. TCRbeta library preparation incorporated unique molecular identifiers. A single record per CDR3 protein comes from TCRdb applying MiXCR to the PCR reads. The sample has about 440,000 distinct CDR3 sequences; about 45% are singletons. The study, taken as a whole, reports: After one year, T-cell counts and TCRbeta diversity mostly came from new T cells.

About this clonotype itself: The antigen remains unidentified.

This receptor was identified in a girl aged 2 to 10 with aplastic anemia, due to receive a stem cell transplant. The specimen was PBMCs, collected before TCRalphabeta/CD19-depleted stem cell transplant. The genes are TRBV4-2 and TRBJ2-2, with TRBD2 identical over 9 bases. The chain's CDR3 is CASSQGPIAGENTGELFF. DNA of the CDR3: TGTGCCAGCAGCCAAGGCCCCATAGCGGGAGAGAACACCGGGGAGCTGTTTTTT.